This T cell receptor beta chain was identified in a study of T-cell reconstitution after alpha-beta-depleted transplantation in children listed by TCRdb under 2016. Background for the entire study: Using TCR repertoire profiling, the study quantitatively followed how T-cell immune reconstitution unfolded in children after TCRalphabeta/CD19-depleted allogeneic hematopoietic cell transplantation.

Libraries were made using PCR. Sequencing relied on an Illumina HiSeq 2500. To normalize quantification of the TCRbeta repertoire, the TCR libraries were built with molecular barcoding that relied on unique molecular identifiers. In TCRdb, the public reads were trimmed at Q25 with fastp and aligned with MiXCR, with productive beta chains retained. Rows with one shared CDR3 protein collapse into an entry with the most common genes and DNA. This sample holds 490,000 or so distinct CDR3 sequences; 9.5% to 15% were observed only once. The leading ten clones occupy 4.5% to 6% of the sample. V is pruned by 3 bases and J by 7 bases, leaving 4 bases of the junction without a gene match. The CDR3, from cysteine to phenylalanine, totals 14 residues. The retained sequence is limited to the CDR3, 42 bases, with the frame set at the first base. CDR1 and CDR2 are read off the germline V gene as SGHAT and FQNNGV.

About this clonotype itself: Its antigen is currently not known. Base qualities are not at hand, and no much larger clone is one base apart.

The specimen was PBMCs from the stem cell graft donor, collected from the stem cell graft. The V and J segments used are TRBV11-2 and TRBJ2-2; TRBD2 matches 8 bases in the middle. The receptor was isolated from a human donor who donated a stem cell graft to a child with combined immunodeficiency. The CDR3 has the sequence CASSFGGEGGELFF. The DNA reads TGTGCCAGCAGCTTCGGGGGGGAAGGCGGGGAGCTGTTTTTT.